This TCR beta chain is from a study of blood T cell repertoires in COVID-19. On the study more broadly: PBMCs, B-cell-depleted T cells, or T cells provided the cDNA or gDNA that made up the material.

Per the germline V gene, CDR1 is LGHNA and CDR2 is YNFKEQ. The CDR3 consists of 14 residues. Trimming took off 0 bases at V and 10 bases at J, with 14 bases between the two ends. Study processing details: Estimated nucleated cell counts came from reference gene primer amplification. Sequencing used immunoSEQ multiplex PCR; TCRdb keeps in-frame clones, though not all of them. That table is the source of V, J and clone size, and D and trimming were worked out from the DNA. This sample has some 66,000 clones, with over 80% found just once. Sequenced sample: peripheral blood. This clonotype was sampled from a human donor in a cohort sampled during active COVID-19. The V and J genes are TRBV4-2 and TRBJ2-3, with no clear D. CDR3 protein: CASSQDRESQAQYF. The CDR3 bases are TGTGCCAGCAGCCAAGATCGTGAGTCGCAGGCGCAGTATTTT.